This T cell receptor beta chain is drawn from a study of cytomegalovirus exposure and HLA in healthy donors. The study, taken as a whole, reports: With high specificity and sensitivity, the classifier reportedly diagnosed cytomegalovirus status.

On this clone itself: As yet, its antigen is unknown.

V was clipped by 4 bases and J by 0 bases, with 19 bases between them. The germline gives CDR1 LNHDA, CDR2 SQIVND (reference sequence). CDR3 length: 18 residues. The study ran its PCR with 60 Vbeta and 13 Jbeta primers. Generated by immunoSEQ multiplex PCR, the TCRdb table keeps only in-frame clones and is missing some. This sample contains roughly 80,000 clones. The V call is TRBV19, the J call TRBJ1-3; a weak D match, TRBD1 (6 bases). Sequencing used PBMCs. The TCR was taken from a girl under 18 in good health and CMV-seropositive. CDR3 residues: CASSKSGTRGSSGNTIYF. The CDR3 coding sequence is TGTGCCAGTAGTAAGTCCGGGACAAGGGGAAGCTCTGGAAACACCATATATTTT.